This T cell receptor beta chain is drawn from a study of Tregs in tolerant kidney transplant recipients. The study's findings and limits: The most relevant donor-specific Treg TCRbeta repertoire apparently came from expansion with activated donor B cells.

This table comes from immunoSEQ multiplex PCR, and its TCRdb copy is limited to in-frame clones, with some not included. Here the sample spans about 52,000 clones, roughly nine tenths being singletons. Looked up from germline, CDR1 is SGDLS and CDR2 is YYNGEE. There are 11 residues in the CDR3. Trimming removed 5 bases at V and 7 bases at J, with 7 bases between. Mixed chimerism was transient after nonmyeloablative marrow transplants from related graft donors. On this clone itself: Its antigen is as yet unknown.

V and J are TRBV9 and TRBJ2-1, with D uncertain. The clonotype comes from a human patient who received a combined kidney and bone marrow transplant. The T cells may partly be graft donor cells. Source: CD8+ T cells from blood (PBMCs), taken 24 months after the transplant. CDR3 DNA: TGTGCCAGCAGTAACCGGAATGAGCAGTTCTTC. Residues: CASSNRNEQFF.